This TCR beta chain came from a study of blood T cell repertoires in COVID-19 (dated by TCRdb to about 2020). Broadly, across the study: Samples from collaborators originated in the United States, Italy and Spain and spanned both the acute and convalescent phases of COVID-19. The repertoires were made available in a free public database intended to serve as a resource for research on the immune response to SARS-CoV-2. Nearly every sample came with metadata listing a de-identified subject ID, COVID-19 status, age in years and sex. The samples were drawn from the first 160 participants of the ongoing ImmuneRACE study and from some 1,300 subjects provided by 6 global collaborators. HLA class I and class II types, where available, came from metadata supplied by the sample provider rather than from assay-based typing. Deeply sampled blood TCRbeta repertoires from subjects exposed to, actively infected with, or recovered from COVID-19 were included in the dataset. The material from the prospective study consisted of cDNA or gDNA derived from T cells, B-cell-depleted T cells, or PBMCs. Study-wide conclusions, independent of this receptor: The quantity of clinical and demographic metadata differed by source and by participant and was supplied without curation.

V drops 7 bases and J drops 0 bases, leaving 4 bases in between. The germline V gene sets CDR1 to SGHTA and CDR2 to FQGNSA. Including cysteine and phenylalanine, the CDR3 has 11 amino acids. Only the CDR3 portion is preserved as DNA: 33 bases, with reading frame beginning at the first base. The immunoSEQ Assay, a bias-controlled multiplex PCR, was used to amplify TCRbeta CDR3 regions from genomic DNA. The published analysis was carried out like this. The number of nucleated cells in each sample was estimated by amplification of reference gene primers within the assay. To quantify the absolute abundance of each unique TCRbeta CDR3 rearrangement, sequence reads were collapsed and filtered. For each sample, productive Simpson clonality was calculated as the square root of Simpson's diversity index over productive rearrangements. The clones in this table, taken by TCRdb from immuneACCESS, are in-frame only. Not every clone is retained; where verified, under half of the shortfall comes from an unresolved V gene, and the cause of the rest is unknown. V, J and clone size were drawn from that table, and D and trimming were deduced from the DNA. Within this sample are 90,000 to 120,000 clones, with about 90% of them counted one time only. The ten largest make up 4.5% to 5% of the sample.

In regard to this clone: The specificity of this receptor is unknown. The sample holds no much larger clone one base away, and base qualities are not on file.

Whole blood was collected in K2EDTA tubes by collaborating institutions according to the institutions' own protocols. For TCRbeta analysis, collaborators shipped samples in one of three forms: frozen whole blood, isolated PBMCs, or DNA extracted from either of those sample types. The chain was built from TRBV7-2 and TRBJ2-7; the D gene lacks a confident call. The receptor was isolated from a man in his forties or fifties with active or convalescent COVID-19. Specimen: peripheral blood. The DNA is TGTGCCAGCACCAGCTCCTACGAGCAGTACTTC. This encodes CASTSSYEQYF. With the rest looked up from the reference TRBV7-2 and TRBJ2-7 genes rather than sequenced, the full variable domain is GAGVSQSPSNKVTEKGKDVELRCDPISGHTALYWYRQSLGQGLEFLIYFQGNSAPDKSGLPSDRFSAERTGGSVSTLTIQRTQQEDSAVYLCASTSSYEQYFGPGTRLTVT.